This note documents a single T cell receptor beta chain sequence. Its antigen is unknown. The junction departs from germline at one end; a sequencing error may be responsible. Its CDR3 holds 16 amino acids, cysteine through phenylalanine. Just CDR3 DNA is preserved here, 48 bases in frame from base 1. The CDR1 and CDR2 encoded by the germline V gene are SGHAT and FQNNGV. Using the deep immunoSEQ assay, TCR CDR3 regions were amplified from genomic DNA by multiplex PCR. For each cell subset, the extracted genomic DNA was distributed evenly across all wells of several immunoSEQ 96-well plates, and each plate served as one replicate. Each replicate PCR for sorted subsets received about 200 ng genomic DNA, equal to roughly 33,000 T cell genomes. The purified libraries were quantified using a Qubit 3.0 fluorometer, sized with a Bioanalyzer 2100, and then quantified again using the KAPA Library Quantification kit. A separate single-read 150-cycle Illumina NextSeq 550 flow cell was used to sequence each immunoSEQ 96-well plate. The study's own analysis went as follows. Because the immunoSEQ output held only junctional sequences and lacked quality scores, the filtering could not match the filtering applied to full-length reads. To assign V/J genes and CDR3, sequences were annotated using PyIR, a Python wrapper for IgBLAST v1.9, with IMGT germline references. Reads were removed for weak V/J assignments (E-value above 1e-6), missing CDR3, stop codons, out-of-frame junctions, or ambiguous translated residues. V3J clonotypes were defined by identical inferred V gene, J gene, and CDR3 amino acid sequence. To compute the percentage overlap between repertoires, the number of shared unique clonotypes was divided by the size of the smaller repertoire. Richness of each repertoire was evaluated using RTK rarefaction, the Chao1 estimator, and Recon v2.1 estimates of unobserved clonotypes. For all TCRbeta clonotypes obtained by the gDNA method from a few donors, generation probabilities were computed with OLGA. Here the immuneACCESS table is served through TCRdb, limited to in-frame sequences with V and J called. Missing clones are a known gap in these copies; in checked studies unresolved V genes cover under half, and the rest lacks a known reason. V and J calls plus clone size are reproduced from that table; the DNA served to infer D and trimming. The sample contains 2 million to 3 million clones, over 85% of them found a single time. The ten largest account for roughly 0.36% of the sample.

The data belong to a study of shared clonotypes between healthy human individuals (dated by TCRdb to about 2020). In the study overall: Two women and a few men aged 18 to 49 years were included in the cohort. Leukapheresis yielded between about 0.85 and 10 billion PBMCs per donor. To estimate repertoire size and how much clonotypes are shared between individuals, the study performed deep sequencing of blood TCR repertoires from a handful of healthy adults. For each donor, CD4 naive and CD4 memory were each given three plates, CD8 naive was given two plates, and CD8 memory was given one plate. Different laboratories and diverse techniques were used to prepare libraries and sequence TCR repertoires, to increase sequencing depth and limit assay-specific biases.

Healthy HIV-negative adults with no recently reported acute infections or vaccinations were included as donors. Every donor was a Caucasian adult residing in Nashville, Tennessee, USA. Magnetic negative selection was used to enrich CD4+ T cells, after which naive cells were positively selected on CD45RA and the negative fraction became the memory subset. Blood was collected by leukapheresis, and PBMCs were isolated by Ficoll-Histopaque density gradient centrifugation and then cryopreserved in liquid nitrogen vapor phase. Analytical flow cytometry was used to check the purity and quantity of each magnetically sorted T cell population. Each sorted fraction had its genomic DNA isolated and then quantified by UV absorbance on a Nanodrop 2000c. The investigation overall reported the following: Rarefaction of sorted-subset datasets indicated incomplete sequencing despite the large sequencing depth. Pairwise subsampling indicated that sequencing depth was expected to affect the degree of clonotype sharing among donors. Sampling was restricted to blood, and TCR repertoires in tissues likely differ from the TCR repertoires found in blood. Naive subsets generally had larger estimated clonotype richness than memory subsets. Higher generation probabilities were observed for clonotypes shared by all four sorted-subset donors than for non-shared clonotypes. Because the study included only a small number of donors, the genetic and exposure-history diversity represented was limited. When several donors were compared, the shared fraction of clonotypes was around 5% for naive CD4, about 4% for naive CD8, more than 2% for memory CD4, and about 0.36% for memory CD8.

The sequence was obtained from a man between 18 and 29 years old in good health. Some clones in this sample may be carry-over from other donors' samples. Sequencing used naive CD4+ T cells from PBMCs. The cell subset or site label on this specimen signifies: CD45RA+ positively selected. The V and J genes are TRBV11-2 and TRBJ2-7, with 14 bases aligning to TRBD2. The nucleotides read TGTGCCAGCAGCCTAGAGGGACTAGCGGGAGTCGCCGAGCAGTACTTC. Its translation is CASSLEGLAGVAEQYF.